The clone carrying this TCR beta chain appeared once. CDR3 size: 11 residues. Between the trimmed V and J ends, which lost 8 bases and 4 bases, there was a span of 9 bases. Germline CDR1 reads MNHNY; CDR2 reads SVGAGI (reference sequence). The data originate from a study of cytomegalovirus exposure and HLA in healthy donors. Both 60 Vbeta primers and 13 Jbeta primers went into the PCR. Sequencing was performed with immunoSEQ multiplex PCR; in TCRdb, only in-frame clones are kept and a portion is missing. The profile shows tens of thousands of clones, 80% to 90% of them singletons. The origin of this receptor is a woman in her thirties in good health and CMV-seropositive. Sample: PBMCs. The genes are TRBV6-6 and TRBJ2-7, with a tentative D call TRBD1 (6 bases). For the CDR3, the DNA is TGTGCCAGCGGGGGCGGATACGAGCAGTACTTC. Encoded protein: CASGGGYEQYF.